Shown below are 6 T cell receptor beta chains from a single sample sequenced in a study of T cells after yellow fever vaccination. Using its own MiXCR run on the 5' RACE reads, TCRdb lists one record per CDR3 protein. The sample has about 580,000 distinct CDR3 sequences, roughly a sixth seen once. The input for sequencing was PBMCs, taken roughly 5 days after the first yellow fever vaccination. Receptor source: a man between 18 and 29 years old who received the YFV17D yellow fever vaccine.

The chain is built from TRBV6-5 and TRBJ2-7, with D possibly matching TRBD1 (5 bases). CDR1 MNHEY and CDR2 SVGAGI come from the germline V gene. V shed 4 bases and J shed 3 bases, with 10 bases lying between them. The CDR3 covers 13 residues. Here the CDR3 DNA reads TGTGCCAGCAGTTTGGACATAAACTACGAGCAGTACTTC. Translating gives CASSLDINYEQYF.

This clonotype occurred many times. The chain carries TRBV10-3 and TRBJ1-2, with 8 bases lining up with TRBD1. The CDR3 sequence is 14 residues long. Trimming at V came to 7 bases and at J to 3 bases, leaving 7 bases not matched to a gene. The germline V gene has CDR1 ENHRY and CDR2 SYGVKD. CDR3 in DNA: TGTGCCATCATGGGACAGGCGAAGGACTATGGCTACACCTTC. Translating it yields CAIMGQAKDYGYTF.

The chain links TRBV7-3 to TRBJ2-6, with a tentative D call TRBD1 (6 bases). CDR3 length: 16 amino acids. Trimming took 4 bases from V and 2 from J, leaving 12 bases between them. CDR1 and CDR2 (germline): SGHTA, FQGTGA. Here the CDR3 DNA reads TGTGCCAGCAGCTCAACAGGGCTAGCTGGGGCCAACGTCCTGACTTTC. Its translation is CASSSTGLAGANVLTF.

This sequence joins TRBV10-1 and TRBJ1-2, with D maybe TRBD1 (5 bases). Per germline, CDR1 WNHNN and CDR2 SYGVQD (reference sequence). With 6 bases removed from V and 8 bases from J, the gap between germline ends came to 25 bases. The CDR3 is 16 residues long. In DNA, the CDR3 is TGCGCCAGCAGGGGTGACAGAGGGGCCCCCGTAAAAGGCTACACCTTC. Translated, it gives CASRGDRGAPVKGYTF.

In its sample, this clonotype was seen many times. The genes are TRBV12-3 or TRBV12-4 and TRBJ2-7; 11 positions match TRBD1. CDR3 length: 14 amino acids. After removal of 4 bases from V and 3 bases from J, the junction contained 2 bases not matched to a gene. The CDR3 sequence is CASSSGTGGYEQYF. The CDR3, as DNA: TGTGCCAGCAGTTCGGGGACAGGGGGCTACGAGCAGTACTTC.

The V gene is TRBV11-2, the J gene TRBJ1-2, with D unclear. This CDR3 comprises 14 residues. Germline V gene sequence: CDR1 SGHAT, CDR2 FQNNGV. V lost 5 bases to trimming and J lost 0 bases, with 10 bases between them. CDR3 amino acids: CASSPRPANYGYTF. The CDR3 DNA reads TGTGCCAGCAGCCCCCGCCCAGCTAACTATGGCTACACCTTC.